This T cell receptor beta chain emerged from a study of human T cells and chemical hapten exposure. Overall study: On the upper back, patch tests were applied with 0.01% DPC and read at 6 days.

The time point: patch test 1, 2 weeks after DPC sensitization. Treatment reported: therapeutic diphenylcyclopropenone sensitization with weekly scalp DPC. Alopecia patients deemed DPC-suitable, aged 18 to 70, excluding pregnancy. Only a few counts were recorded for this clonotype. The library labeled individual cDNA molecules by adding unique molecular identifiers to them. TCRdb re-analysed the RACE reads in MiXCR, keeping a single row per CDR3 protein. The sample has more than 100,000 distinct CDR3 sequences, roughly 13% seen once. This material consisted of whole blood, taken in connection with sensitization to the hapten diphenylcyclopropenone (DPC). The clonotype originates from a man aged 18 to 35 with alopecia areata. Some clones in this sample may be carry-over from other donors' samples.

The CDR3 coding sequence is TGCAGCGTTGAAGCAGGGGCTGGTGAGCAGTTCTTC. It encodes CSVEAGAGEQFF. This chain uses TRBV29-1 with TRBJ2-1, with D tentatively TRBD1 (6 bases). V gave up 1 base and J gave up 9 bases, with 10 bases separating them. Germline CDR1 reads SQVTM; CDR2 reads ANQGSEA. CDR3 length equals 12 residues.